The T cell receptor (beta chain) described here comes from a study of blood T cell repertoires in COVID-19. On the study more broadly: Acute-phase and convalescent COVID-19 samples originated in the United States, Italy and Spain. The cDNA or gDNA used as material had been derived from T cells, B-cell-depleted T cells, or PBMCs.

How the authors handled the data: Amplified reference gene primers provided the basis for estimating nucleated cell counts. Assay: immunoSEQ multiplex PCR; the TCRdb copy retains only in-frame clones and omits some. For V, J and clone size, that table is used; D and trimming come from the DNA. The sample contains some 160,000 clones, 80% to 85% of which appear only once. Sequencing was carried out using peripheral blood. The clonotype originates from a man between 70 and 80 years old with active or convalescent COVID-19.

The CDR3 DNA reads TGTGCCAGCACCCCGGGTCACGGGAGGACTGAAGCTTTCTTT. Its protein product is CASTPGHGRTEAFF. The chain has TRBV5-5 and TRBJ1-1, with D uncertain. There are 14 residues in the CDR3. V lost 6 bases and J lost 5, with 17 bases in between. Germline V lookup: CDR1 SGHKS, CDR2 YYEKEE (reference sequence). Full variable domain (missing parts from reference TRBV5-5 and TRBJ1-1): DAGVTQSPTHLIKTRGQQVTLRCSPISGHKSVSWYQQVLGQGPQFIFQYYEKEERGRGNFPDRFSARQFPNYSSELNVNALLLGDSALYLCASTPGHGRTEAFFGQGTRLTVV.